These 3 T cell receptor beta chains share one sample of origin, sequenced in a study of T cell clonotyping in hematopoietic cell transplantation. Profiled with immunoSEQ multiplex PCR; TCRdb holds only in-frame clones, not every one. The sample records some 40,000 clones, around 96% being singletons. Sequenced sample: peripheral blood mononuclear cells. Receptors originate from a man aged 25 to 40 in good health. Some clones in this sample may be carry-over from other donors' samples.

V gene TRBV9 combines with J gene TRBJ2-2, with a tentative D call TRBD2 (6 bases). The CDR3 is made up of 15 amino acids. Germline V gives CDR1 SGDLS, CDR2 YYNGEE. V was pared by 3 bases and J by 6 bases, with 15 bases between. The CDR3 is CASSGEVPGAGELFF. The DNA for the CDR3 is TGTGCCAGCAGCGGGGAGGTCCCGGGGGCCGGGGAGCTGTTTTTT.

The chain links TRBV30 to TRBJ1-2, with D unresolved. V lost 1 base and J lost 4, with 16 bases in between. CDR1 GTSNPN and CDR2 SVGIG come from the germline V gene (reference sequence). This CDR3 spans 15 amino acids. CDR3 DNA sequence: TGTGCCTGGAGTGCCGATGCAGATTCCATCTATGGCTACACCTTC. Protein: CAWSADADSIYGYTF.

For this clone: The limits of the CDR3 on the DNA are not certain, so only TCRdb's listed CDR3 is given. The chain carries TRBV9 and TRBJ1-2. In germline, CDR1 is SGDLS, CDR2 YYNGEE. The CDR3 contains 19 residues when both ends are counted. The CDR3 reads CASSVNPSGREKVAYGYTF.